These T cell receptor beta chains were read from a single sample in a study of cytomegalovirus exposure and HLA in healthy donors. Here immunoSEQ multiplex PCR was the method, and the copy in TCRdb shows in-frame clones only, minus some. The repertoire consists of 140,000 or so clones, with 80% to 85% occurring once and the leading ten covering 2% to 2.5%. The sample comprised PBMCs. These receptors were taken from a boy younger than 10 in good health and CMV-seronegative. The CDR3 runs from the conserved cysteine through the conserved F or W. Each record gives: clone size, J gene, D gene, V gene, CDR3 protein, CDR3 DNA. The D gene is left open where the match is weak. A clone size is listed for some rows: how often the clone was seen (once, few, many), or a class if it is expanded.

>NA|TRBJ2-7|TRBD1|TRBV19
CASSTGTGTWEQYF
TGTGCCAGTAGTACTGGGACAGGGACTTGGGAGCAGTACTTC
>NA|TRBJ2-3|TRBD2|TRBV7-3
CASSGSGGLTDTQYF
TGTGCCAGCAGCGGAAGCGGGGGGCTCACAGATACGCAGTATTTT
>once|TRBJ1-2|NA|TRBV5-4
CASSALRGYTF
TGTGCCAGCAGCGCTTTGAGAGGCTACACCTTC
>few|TRBJ1-4|NA|TRBV19
CASRRTGSTNEKLFF
TGTGCCAGTAGGCGAACAGGATCAACTAATGAAAAACTGTTTTTT
>NA|TRBJ2-5|TRBD2|TRBV10-2
CASSIAPTAGGETQYF
TGCGCCAGCAGCATAGCTCCTACGGCGGGGGGAGAGACCCAGTACTTC
>few|TRBJ2-1|TRBD2|TRBV4-1
CASSAGLAGGQNEQFF
TGCGCCAGCAGCGCGGGACTAGCGGGGGGGCAGAATGAGCAGTTCTTC
>NA|TRBJ2-6|NA|TRBV28
CASSPRQVPGANVLTF
TGTGCCAGCAGTCCTCGACAGGTCCCTGGGGCCAACGTCCTGACTTTC
>NA|TRBJ2-2|TRBD2|TRBV5-3
CARRTSGMGNTGELFF
TGTGCCAGAAGGACTAGCGGGATGGGTAACACCGGGGAGCTGTTTTTT
>NA|TRBJ1-5|NA|TRBV25-1
CASSDPGGPQHF
TGTGCCAGCAGTGACCCCGGGGGGCCCCAGCATTTT
>NA|TRBJ1-1|TRBD1|TRBV2
CASSEGVWYWDRGVDTEAFF
TGTGCCAGCAGTGAAGGTGTATGGTATTGGGACAGGGGTGTAGACACTGAAGCTTTCTTT
>few|TRBJ1-5|NA|TRBV27
CASSWVGEGSIRPQHF
TGTGCCAGCAGTTGGGTTGGGGAGGGCTCTATCAGGCCCCAGCATTTT